The rows below give T cell receptor beta chains drawn from one sample of a study of human T cells and chemical hapten exposure. TCRdb re-called the RACE reads with MiXCR, one entry per CDR3 protein. The top ten hold around 1.4% of the sample, which has about 140,000 distinct CDR3 sequences, 12% seen once. The source material was whole blood, sampled in connection with sensitization to the hapten diphenylcyclopropenone (DPC). The receptor source for this set is a woman between 50 and 59 years old with alopecia areata. Some clones in this sample may be carry-over from other donors' samples. The CDR3 runs from the conserved cysteine through the conserved F or W. A D gene is named only where the DNA matches it firmly. Clone size is not always given. Where it is, it says once, few, many or a class for expanded clones.

size: many
D: -
J: TRBJ2-3
V: TRBV29-1
CDR3: CSSLSGVGDTQYF
DNA: TGCAGCTCCCTCTCAGGAGTTGGAGATACGCAGTATTTT

size: -
D: TRBD2
J: TRBJ2-7
V: TRBV6-8
CDR3: CATQAGSEQYF
DNA: TGTGCCACCCAAGCGGGATCCGAGCAGTACTTC

size: few
D: TRBD2
J: TRBJ2-4
V: TRBV7-3
CDR3: CASSLEWTSGSAPKNIQYF
DNA: TGTGCCAGCAGCTTAGAGTGGACTAGCGGGAGTGCTCCCAAAAACATTCAGTACTTC

size: few
D: TRBD1
J: TRBJ2-5
V: TRBV29-1
CDR3: CSVNRGRETQYF
DNA: TGCAGCGTTAACAGGGGGCGGGAGACCCAGTACTTC

size: many
D: TRBD1
J: TRBJ1-2
V: TRBV12-3/TRBV12-4
CDR3: CASRGQGYEGYTF
DNA: TGTGCCAGCAGGGGACAGGGCTATGAGGGCTACACCTTC

size: many
D: TRBD2
J: TRBJ2-1
V: TRBV30
CDR3: CASRLAGGSYNEQFF
DNA: TGTGCCTCTCGACTAGCGGGAGGGTCCTACAATGAGCAGTTCTTC

size: -
D: TRBD2
J: TRBJ2-7
V: TRBV7-6
CDR3: CASSTSPYSLAGPEQYF
DNA: TGTGCCAGCAGCACTAGCCCCTATTCCCTAGCGGGGCCCGAGCAGTACTTC

size: -
D: TRBD1
J: TRBJ1-1
V: TRBV20-1
CDR3: CSARVGGQGSTEAFF
DNA: TGCAGTGCTAGGGTCGGGGGACAGGGGAGCACTGAAGCTTTCTTT

size: -
D: -
J: TRBJ1-4
V: TRBV19
CDR3: CASSILPGTIVEKLFF
DNA: TGTGCCAGTAGTATTCTTCCCGGGACCATCGTGGAAAAACTGTTTTTT

size: many
D: -
J: TRBJ2-6
V: TRBV7-3
CDR3: CASSPRRGTGANVLTF
DNA: TGTGCCAGCAGCCCACGCCGGGGAACTGGGGCCAACGTCCTGACTTTC

size: -
D: -
J: TRBJ1-1
V: TRBV19
CDR3: CASSIVPGNTEAFF
DNA: TGTGCCAGTAGTATAGTCCCAGGGAACACTGAAGCTTTCTTT

size: once
D: TRBD1
J: TRBJ2-6
V: TRBV5-6
CDR3: CASSSTTGAEGANVLTF
DNA: TGTGCCAGCAGCTCCACTACAGGGGCTGAAGGGGCCAACGTCCTGACTTTC

size: many
D: TRBD2
J: TRBJ2-1
V: TRBV7-9
CDR3: CASTTAGAHNEQFF
DNA: TGTGCCAGCACCACAGCGGGAGCACACAATGAGCAGTTCTTC

size: few
D: -
J: TRBJ2-3
V: TRBV12-3/TRBV12-4
CDR3: CASRKTLARTQYF
DNA: TGTGCCAGCAGAAAAACCCTGGCCCGGACGCAGTATTTT

size: few
D: -
J: TRBJ2-1
V: TRBV27
CDR3: CASSTSGLAGSSYNEQFF
DNA: -